This entry lists 12 T cell receptor beta chains sequenced from one sample in a study of breast tumors, draining lymph nodes, adjacent tissues. TCRdb passed the multiplex PCR reads through MiXCR, listing each CDR3 protein once. The data contain 75,000 to 100,000 distinct CDR3 sequences, roughly a fifth of them seen just once; the ten biggest clones take up around 2.4%. Samples came from axillary lymph nodes draining the breast cancer. Sequences were obtained from axillary lymph node tissue. The origin of the receptors is a female donor with breast cancer. Some clones in this sample may be carry-over from other donors' samples.

Many counts were recorded for this clonotype. A junction boundary mismatches the germline segment, possibly from a read error. The chain employs TRBV7-7 and TRBJ2-3, with a weak D call TRBD2 (6 bases). The CDR3 is 15 amino acids. The V gene's germline CDR1 is SSHAT and CDR2 FNYEAQ (reference sequence). Written as DNA, the CDR3 is TGTGCTAGCAGCTTAGGGCTAGCGCTCACAGATACGCAGTATTTT. This encodes CASSLGLALTDTQYF.

This clonotype has a count of ten or more. The rearrangement links TRBV6-2 or TRBV6-3 to TRBJ2-3; 11 positions match TRBD1. This CDR3 spans 16 amino acids. The V gene end was trimmed by 5 bases and the J gene end by 4 bases; junction bases not matched to a gene: 8. The germline CDR1 and CDR2 sequences are MNHEY and SVGEGT. The CDR3 reads CASSQGPGQGADTQYF. The CDR3 coding sequence is TGTGCCAGCAGTCAGGGGCCGGGACAGGGGGCAGATACGCAGTATTTT.

This clonotype was detected ten times or more. This chain connects TRBV2 to TRBJ2-7; D might be TRBD1 (5 bases). V lost 6 bases and J 3 bases, leaving 9 bases between the germline ends. The CDR3 runs 12 residues. Germline CDR1 reads SNHLY; CDR2 reads FYNNEI. CDR3 in DNA: TGTGCCAGCAGCGGGCAGGGCTACGAGCAGTACTTC. Amino acid sequence: CASSGQGYEQYF.

This clonotype showed up many times. This sequence joins TRBV6-1 and TRBJ2-6; 7 positions agree with TRBD1. The V gene's germline CDR1 is MNHNS and CDR2 SASEGT. The V gene end was trimmed by 2 bases and the J gene end by 4 bases; junction bases not matched to a gene: 5. The CDR3 loop spans 16 amino acids. The chain's CDR3 is CASSEQRGHGANVLTF. In nucleotides, the CDR3 is TGTGCCAGCAGTGAACAAAGGGGGCACGGGGCCAACGTCCTGACTTTC.

Worth noting for this clonotype: The CDR3 does not end in the conserved phenylalanine or tryptophan, so this is likely a read error. The chain recombines TRBV10-2 with TRBJ2-5; 8 bases map to TRBD2. The V gene's germline CDR1 is WSHSY and CDR2 SAAADI. Unmatched junction bases numbered 15, after V lost 10 bases and J lost 5 bases. This CDR3 is built from 15 residues. In nucleotides, the CDR3 is TGCGCCACCCTTCGGACTAGCAGGACGGGGGAGACCCAGTACCTC. This gives the protein CATLRTSRTGETQYL.

J is TRBJ2-5 and V is TRBV11-3, with a possible D match to TRBD2 (6 bases). Deletions cut 6 bases from V and 1 base from J, with 12 bases between. In germline, CDR1 is SGHNT, CDR2 YENEEA. CDR3 length equals 14 residues. The CDR3 region is CASRGGAGQETQYF. DNA of the CDR3: TGTGCCAGCAGGGGGGGAGCGGGCCAAGAGACCCAGTACTTC. The full variable domain, its missing parts supplied by reference TRBV11-3 and TRBJ2-5, is EAGVVQSPRYKIIEKKQPVAFWCNPISGHNTLYWYLQNLGQGPELLIRYENEEAVDDSQLPKDRFSAERLKGVDSTLKIQPAELGDSAVYLCASRGGAGQETQYFGPGTRLLVL.

The sample holds many counts of this clonotype. The chain uses TRBV7-2 and TRBJ2-5, with D perhaps matching TRBD1 (6 bases). The CDR3 consists of 13 residues. V gave up 5 bases and J gave up 5 bases, with 12 bases separating them. Germline CDR1 SGHTA, CDR2 FQGNSA. Written as DNA, the CDR3 is TGTGCCAGCAGCAACGGCAGGGGCGAGACCCAGTACTTC. Its protein is CASSNGRGETQYF.

The V and J genes are TRBV19 and TRBJ1-1; no firm D call. Germline assignment: CDR1 LNHDA and CDR2 SQIVND (reference sequence). This CDR3 spans 11 amino acids. Trimming took off 3 bases at V and 5 bases at J, with 4 bases between the two ends. The CDR3 here is CASSIETEAFF. The DNA of the CDR3 is TGTGCCAGTAGTATTGAAACTGAAGCTTTCTTT.

CDR3 sequence (DNA): TGTGCCAGCAGCTCCCCGACAGTTACGGGTAATGAGCAGTTCTTC. It is translated as CASSSPTVTGNEQFF. The chain has TRBV11-3 and TRBJ2-1; tentatively, D is TRBD1 (5 bases). The V and J ends lost 4 bases and 7 bases respectively, with 17 bases between them. The length of the CDR3 is 15 residues. Germline assignment: CDR1 SGHNT and CDR2 YENEEA.

This clonotype was recorded many times. The gene calls are TRBV28 and TRBJ2-3; D perhaps matches TRBD2 (7 bases). Trimming shortened V by 4 bases and J by 6 bases, and 11 bases separated the two germline ends. The CDR3 extends over 13 amino acids. CDR1 is MDHEN, CDR2 SYDVKM, per germline. In nucleotides, the CDR3 is TGTGCCAGCAGTTCCGGGGGGCCGGATACGCAGTATTTT. Its protein is CASSSGGPDTQYF.

The CDR3, as DNA: TGTGCCAGCAGCTTGTCCTTTGAGGACACGCAGTATTTT. Amino acids: CASSLSFEDTQYF. The chain employs TRBV5-5 and TRBJ2-3; no definite D call. This CDR3 comprises 13 residues. Looked up from germline, CDR1 is SGHKS and CDR2 is YYEKEE (reference sequence). Between the trimmed V and J ends, which lost 1 base and 9 bases, there was a span of 12 bases.

There are many counts of this clonotype. The V gene is TRBV20-1, the J gene TRBJ2-3; D may be TRBD2 (6 bases). The CDR3 is 15 residues long. Between the trimmed V and J ends, which lost 6 bases and 3 bases, there was a span of 19 bases. CDR1 and CDR2 from the germline V gene are DFQATT and SNEGSKA (reference sequence). CDR3 sequence (DNA): TGCAGTGCAAATGGGAGGACCCCCCAGACAGATACGCAGTATTTT. Amino acids: CSANGRTPQTDTQYF.